The 19 T cell receptor beta chains in this list originate from one sample, sequenced in a study of beta chain features in type 1 diabetes. The study's findings and limits: Patients with Type 1 diabetes showed moderately but significantly shorter TCRB CDR3s in all four CD4+ subsets.

Sequenced material consisted of expressed TCRB transcripts (all of the isolated RNA was reverse transcribed). Assay: immunoSEQ multiplex PCR; the TCRdb copy retains only in-frame clones and omits some. The sample shows about 29,000 clones, 56% of them seen only once. Which antigens these TCRs recognize remains unknown. Specimen: Tregs from blood. Source of these receptors: a woman under 30 with type 1 diabetes.

CDR3 region: CASAPRQVDYGYTF. Here the CDR3 DNA reads TGTGCCAGCGCCCCCCGACAGGTTGACTATGGCTACACCTTC. The gene calls are TRBV6-5 and TRBJ1-2, with D perhaps matching TRBD1 (6 bases). The CDR3 spans 14 residues. In germline, CDR1 is MNHEY, CDR2 SVGAGI. V was pared by 8 bases and J by 3 bases, with 16 bases between.

The CDR3 spells CASSPWGDRPQHF. CDR3 DNA: TGTGCCAGCAGCCCTTGGGGGGACCGGCCCCAGCATTTT. This rearrangement joins TRBV6-6 to TRBJ1-5; possibly TRBD1 for D (5 bases). This CDR3 spans 13 amino acids. V lost 6 bases, J lost 9 bases, and 15 bases lay in between. Germline CDR1 reads MNHNY; CDR2 reads SVGAGI (reference sequence).

V and J are TRBV6-1 and TRBJ2-3; tentative D call: TRBD2 (6 bases). There are 15 residues in the CDR3. Germline V lookup: CDR1 MNHNS, CDR2 SASEGT. Trimming removed 2 bases from V and 0 bases from J, with 9 bases in between. CDR3 DNA sequence: TGTGCCAGCAGTGAACCGGGAGCTAGCACAGATACGCAGTATTTT. It is translated as CASSEPGASTDTQYF.

This sequence joins TRBV30 and TRBJ1-3; 10 bases align to TRBD1. The CDR3 consists of 15 residues. In germline, CDR1 is GTSNPN, CDR2 SVGIG (reference sequence). V dropped 3 bases and J dropped 2; count of bases not matched to a gene: 4. CDR3 in amino acids: CAWSAGTGAGNTIYF. The CDR3 nucleotides are TGTGCCTGGAGCGCCGGGACAGGGGCTGGAAACACCATATATTTT.

In its sample, this clone was seen a few times. This CDR3 reads CASSGWGTEPYEQYF. CDR3 nucleotides: TGTGCCAGCTCAGGGTGGGGGACTGAACCCTACGAGCAGTACTTC. This chain joins TRBV18 and TRBJ2-7, with D maybe TRBD2 (6 bases). Trimming pared 5 bases from V and 2 bases from J, leaving 16 bases between. Germline V gene lookup returns CDR1 KGHSH and CDR2 LQKENI. This CDR3 spans 15 amino acids.

The CDR3 is CAVKGPGLKAFF. As DNA, the CDR3 is TGTGCCGTCAAGGGCCCGGGACTAAAGGCTTTCTTT. The chain carries TRBV10-3 and TRBJ1-1; perhaps TRBD1 as D (5 bases). Germline CDR1 ENHRY, CDR2 SYGVKD. Trimming removed 11 bases at V and 11 bases at J, with 21 bases between. The CDR3 has 12 residues.

A few counts support this clone. V and J are TRBV10-3 and TRBJ1-2; 7 bases align to TRBD1. The CDR3 runs to 14 residues. Germline values: CDR1 ENHRY, CDR2 SYGVKD. J was trimmed by 0 bases and V by 6 bases; bases with no gene match: 4. The CDR3 DNA reads TGTGCCATCAGGACGACAGGGTCTAACTATGGCTACACCTTC. Translation gives CAIRTTGSNYGYTF.

The gene calls are TRBV2 and TRBJ2-7; D unresolved. Germline V CDR1 and CDR2: SNHLY, FYNNEI. Trimming left V 4 bases short and J 0 bases short, with 7 bases between. This CDR3 region has 13 residues. The CDR3 nucleotides read TGTGCCAGCAGTGTACAGAGCTCCTACGAGCAGTACTTC. Protein product: CASSVQSSYEQYF.

J is TRBJ1-2 and V is TRBV4-2; 7 nucleotides agree with TRBD1. Per germline, CDR1 LGHNA and CDR2 YNFKEQ. CDR3 length: 16 amino acids. The ends lost 1 base at V and 1 base at J; junction bases unmatched: 6. CDR3 bases: TGTGCCAGCAGCCAAGTCGACAGGGCCTATAACTATGGCTACACCTTC. It encodes CASSQVDRAYNYGYTF.

The gene calls are TRBV4-3 and TRBJ2-1; the match to TRBD2 covers 9 bases. Germline values: CDR1 LGHNA, CDR2 YSLEER. Germline trimming cut 4 bases from V and 6 bases from J; bases unmatched to any gene: 10. CDR3 length: 16 amino acids. The CDR3 loop reads CASSPWLAGAFNEQFF. The DNA for the CDR3 is TGCGCCAGCAGCCCTTGGTTAGCGGGAGCGTTCAATGAGCAGTTCTTC.

V usage is TRBV9 and J usage is TRBJ2-3; D is perhaps TRBD2 (6 bases). CDR1 and CDR2 from the germline V gene are SGDLS and YYNGEE. CDR3 length equals 15 residues. Trimming removed 3 bases from V and 2 bases from J, with 13 bases in between. The CDR3 reads CASSARSGSTDTQYF. CDR3 bases: TGTGCCAGCAGCGCCCGTAGCGGATCCACAGATACGCAGTATTTT.

The chain carries TRBV9 and TRBJ2-7; 7 bases line up with TRBD1. CDR3 length equals 14 residues. The germline V gene encodes CDR1 SGDLS and CDR2 YYNGEE. The V and J ends lost 4 bases and 2 bases, in that order; junction bases with no gene match: 6. CDR3 residues: CASSRDRDPYEQYF. Here the CDR3 DNA reads TGTGCCAGCAGCCGAGACAGGGATCCCTACGAGCAGTACTTC.

The DNA for the CDR3 is TGTGCCAGCAGCTTATATGGGGACTTGGACGAGCAGTACTTC. It encodes CASSLYGDLDEQYF. The chain employs TRBV7-9 and TRBJ2-7; D may be TRBD2 (6 bases). V was pared by 2 bases and J by 5 bases, with 13 bases between. The CDR3 totals 14 residues. In germline, CDR1 is SEHNR, CDR2 FQNEAQ (reference sequence).

This clone was counted a single time. The gene calls are TRBV18 and TRBJ2-5; 7 nucleotides match TRBD1. Trimming cost V 7 bases and J 3 bases; bases outside gene matches: 5. This CDR3 is built from 13 residues. The germline gives CDR1 KGHSH, CDR2 LQKENI. This CDR3 is CASLQGMEETQYF. The CDR3 DNA follows: TGTGCCAGCTTACAGGGGATGGAAGAGACCCAGTACTTC.

This clone showed up just a few times. The V call is TRBV2, the J call TRBJ2-1; 13 positions match TRBD2. Germline V gene sequence: CDR1 SNHLY, CDR2 FYNNEI. Losses at the gene ends were 6 bases for V and 5 bases for J; bases not matched to a gene: 10. The CDR3 spans 17 residues. The CDR3 nucleotides are TGTGCCAGCAGGGCCGGACTAGCGGGAGCTTCAAACAATGAGCAGTTCTTC. This encodes CASRAGLAGASNNEQFF. The variable domain in full, with the rest retrieved from reference TRBV2 and TRBJ2-1, is EPEVTQTPSHQVTQMGQEVILRCVPISNHLYFYWYRQILGQKVEFLVSFYNNEISEKSEIFDDQFSVERPDGSNFTLKIRSTKLEDSAMYFCASRAGLAGASNNEQFFGPGTRLTVL.

This clone was observed a handful of times. CDR3 residues: CSARQFGELFF. In DNA, the CDR3 is TGCAGTGCTAGACAGTTCGGGGAGCTGTTTTTT. The chain combines TRBV20-1 with TRBJ2-2; D unresolved. The V end lost 2 bases, the J end lost 7 bases, and 5 bases lay between the germline ends. Germline assignment: CDR1 DFQATT and CDR2 SNEGSKA (reference sequence). CDR3 size: 11 residues.

There are a few counts of this clone. The CDR3 protein is CASSLAGTGGTEAFF. CDR3 sequence (DNA): TGTGCCAGCAGCTTGGCCGGGACAGGGGGCACTGAAGCTTTCTTT. The V and J genes are TRBV7-6 and TRBJ1-1, with TRBD1 matching over 11 bases. The germline V gene encodes CDR1 SGHVS and CDR2 FNYEAQ. CDR3 length: 15 residues. Unmatched junction bases numbered 4, after V lost 3 bases and J lost 4 bases.

The chain couples TRBV5-1 to TRBJ2-3, with 11 bases matching TRBD1. J was trimmed by 4 bases and V by 0 bases; bases with no gene match: 4. Per germline, CDR1 SGHRS and CDR2 YFSETQ. The CDR3 consists of 16 residues. The CDR3 DNA follows: TGCGCCAGCAGCTTGGCGCCGGGACAGGGGGCAGATACGCAGTATTTT. This codes for CASSLAPGQGADTQYF.

This clone has only a few counts. The chain joins TRBV29-1 to TRBJ1-1; the D gene is possibly TRBD1 (5 bases). The V and J ends lost 3 bases and 9 bases respectively, with 14 bases between them. Germline-derived CDR1 and CDR2 are SQVTM and ANQGSEA. The CDR3 runs to 12 residues. CDR3 in amino acids: CSVDQGLQKAFF. Written as DNA, the CDR3 is TGCAGCGTTGATCAGGGACTCCAGAAAGCTTTCTTT.